This TCR beta chain was captured in a study of cytomegalovirus exposure and HLA in healthy donors. Study conclusions and caveats: The authors reported that TCR beta sequences could predict HLA-A and HLA-B alleles. These predictions were accurate for most subjects in the first cohort.

This clone was seen a single time. Its antigen is currently unknown. Germline values: CDR1 SGHVS, CDR2 FQNEAQ. J was trimmed by 7 bases and V by 5 bases; bases with no gene match: 16. This CDR3 spans 16 amino acids. PCR involved 60 Vbeta and 13 Jbeta primers. Profiling relied on immunoSEQ multiplex PCR, and the TCRdb table lists in-frame clones only, not all of them. Among about 110,000 clones listed, approximately 86% were seen once. The clonotype comes from a man aged 18 to 35 in good health and CMV-seronegative. The sequencing sample was made of PBMCs. The J gene is TRBJ2-7, the V gene TRBV7-8; 8 bases are a match to TRBD1. The CDR3 DNA sequence: TGTGCCAGCAGCCTAATATCCGGGACAGGTGGCAAGGAGCAGTACTTC. It translates to CASSLISGTGGKEQYF. The entire variable domain, with the rest obtained from reference TRBV7-8 and TRBJ2-7, is as follows: GAGVSQSPRYKVAKRGQDVALRCDPISGHVSLFWYQQALGQGPEFLTYFQNEAQLDKSGLPSDRFFAERPEGSVSTLKIQRTQQEDSAVYLCASSLISGTGGKEQYFGPGTRLTVT.